The 8 T cell receptor beta chains below all came from one sample that was sequenced in a study of CXCR3-negative and CXCR3-positive naive CD8 T cells. The authors made the TRB cDNA libraries by 5' RACE using UMI labels. TCRdb reanalyzed the 5' RACE reads, giving one entry per CDR3 protein sequence and no DNA. The sample holds over 150,000 distinct CDR3 sequences. Which antigens these TCRs recognize remains unknown. General study points: The TRB CDR3s that CXCR3-positive naive cells carried were more hydrophobic than those of CXCR3-negative naive cells.

Sequencing used naive CXCR3+ CD8+ T cells from blood. Subset noted: CD45RO-CCR7+CD27+CD95- naive CD8+ T cells expressing CXCR3 (TNR3+). Source of these receptors: a human donor in good health. Some clones in this sample may be carry-over from other donors' samples.

This chain joins TRBV9 and TRBJ2-3. CDR3 length: 14 residues. Per germline, CDR1 SGDLS and CDR2 YYNGEE. CDR3 protein: CASSVEGNTDTQYF.

The rearrangement uses TRBV7-9 and TRBJ2-2; TCRdb's D gene call, TRBD1, goes unchecked for lack of DNA. Germline V lookup: CDR1 SEHNR, CDR2 FQNEAQ (reference sequence). The CDR3 loop spans 18 amino acids. CDR3 sequence: CASSSPEGDRRHTGELFF.

This chain connects TRBV28 to TRBJ2-2; TCRdb outputs TRBD1, but without DNA this stays unchecked. CDR1 and CDR2 (germline): MDHEN, SYDVKM. The CDR3 length is 18 residues. CDR3 loop: CASSLEGTGLQGTGELFF. Drawing the rest from reference TRBV28 and TRBJ2-2, the complete variable domain is DVKVTQSSRYLVKRTGEKVFLECVQDMDHENMFWYRQDPGLGLRLIYFSYDVKMKEKGDIPEGYSVSREKKERFSLILESASTNQTSMYLCASSLEGTGLQGTGELFFGEGSRLTVL.

The V gene is TRBV25-1, the J gene TRBJ2-2. CDR1 MGHDK and CDR2 SYGVNS come from the germline V gene. The length of the CDR3 is 14 residues. The CDR3 loop reads CASRRERGTGELFF. Complete variable domain (other parts from reference TRBV25-1 and TRBJ2-2): EADIYQTPRYLVIGTGKKITLECSQTMGHDKMYWYQQDPGMELHLIHYSYGVNSTEKGDLSSESTVSRIRTEHFPLTLESARPSHTSQYLCASRRERGTGELFFGEGSRLTVL.

The CDR3 loop is CSAWDYPRDYTDTQYF. The chain employs TRBV20-1 and TRBJ2-3; TCRdb picks TRBD2, but there is no DNA to check that call. The CDR3 has 16 amino acids. Looked up from germline, CDR1 is DFQATT and CDR2 is SNEGSKA (reference sequence).

The J gene is TRBJ1-6, the V gene TRBV27; TCRdb picks TRBD1, but there is no DNA to check that call. CDR1 is MNHEY and CDR2 is SMNVEV in the germline V gene (reference sequence). The CDR3 has 15 amino acids. CDR3: CASSSGTGGNSPLHF.

The chain uses TRBV28 and TRBJ2-5; TCRdb designates TRBD2, a call that cannot be tested without DNA. The CDR3 covers 15 residues. Germline CDR1 reads MDHEN; CDR2 reads SYDVKM. The CDR3 loop reads CASRRLASDGETQYF.

V usage is TRBV6-6 and J usage is TRBJ1-2; no DNA is available, so the TRBD1 call from TCRdb remains unchecked. The V gene's germline CDR1 is MNHNY and CDR2 SVGAGI (reference sequence). The CDR3 length is 16 residues. This chain's CDR3 is CASSTGTGGTNYGYTF.